A single sample gave rise to the 12 T cell receptor beta chains below, sequenced in a study of cytomegalovirus exposure and HLA in healthy donors. Some clones are missing from TCRdb's copy, which holds only in-frame ones; the method was immunoSEQ multiplex PCR. The table lists 50,000 to 65,000 clones, around 90% of them singletons. Sequencing used PBMCs. Receptors were obtained from a woman in her late teens or twenties in good health and CMV-seropositive.

This chain links TRBV6-1 with TRBJ1-5, with 8 positions matching TRBD1. V lost 5 bases, J lost 2 bases, and 5 bases stayed unmatched. This CDR3 region has 15 residues. CDR1 is MNHNS and CDR2 is SASEGT in the germline V gene. CDR3: CASSPGQGGNQPQHF. CDR3 in DNA: TGTGCCAGCAGTCCCGGACAGGGAGGCAATCAGCCCCAGCATTTT.

DNA of the CDR3: TGTGCCAGCAGTTACTTGGGGCCCACTAACTATGGCTACACCTTC. Protein sequence: CASSYLGPTNYGYTF. This rearrangement joins TRBV28 to TRBJ1-2; D is possibly TRBD1 (5 bases). Germline loops: CDR1 MDHEN, CDR2 SYDVKM. CDR3 length: 15 amino acids. V shed 4 bases and J shed 0 bases, with 12 bases lying between them.

A few counts support this clone. The rearrangement uses TRBV5-4 and TRBJ2-7; a possible D gene is TRBD2 (6 bases). CDR3 length: 16 amino acids. Germline assignment: CDR1 SGHNT and CDR2 YYREEE (reference sequence). The V and J ends lost 0 bases and 3 bases respectively, with 16 bases between them. The chain's CDR3 is CASSLVGDSPNYEQYF. Written as DNA, the CDR3 is TGTGCCAGCAGCTTGGTAGGGGACTCTCCTAACTACGAGCAGTACTTC. The entire variable domain, with the rest obtained from reference TRBV5-4 and TRBJ2-7, is as follows: ETGVTQSPTHLIKTRGQQVTLRCSSQSGHNTVSWYQQALGQGPQFIFQYYREEENGRGNFPPRFSGLQFPNYSSELNVNALELDDSALYLCASSLVGDSPNYEQYFGPGTRLTVT.

The chain uses TRBV18 and TRBJ1-2; 9 bases fit TRBD1. Germline loops: CDR1 KGHSH, CDR2 LQKENI. V was clipped by 2 bases and J by 8 bases; unmatched bases: 12. The CDR3 has 16 amino acids. The CDR3 DNA reads as TGTGCCAGCTCACCAGCGCTCACAGGGGGCAGAGTGGGCTACACCTTC. This encodes CASSPALTGGRVGYTF.

The chain combines TRBV28 with TRBJ2-3; 14 nucleotides align to TRBD2. CDR1 and CDR2 (germline): MDHEN, SYDVKM. With 5 bases clipped from V and 8 bases from J, the junction kept 6 bases outside the gene matches. The CDR3 loop spans 15 amino acids. DNA for the CDR3: TGTGCCAGCAGTGAGACTAGCGGGGGGGGAAGTACGCAGTATTTT. This gives the protein CASSETSGGGSTQYF.

This clone was detected once. The chain carries TRBV18 and TRBJ1-1; TRBD1 matches at 7 bases. The V gene's germline CDR1 is KGHSH and CDR2 LQKENI. The ends lost 2 bases at V and 8 bases at J; junction bases unmatched: 8. The CDR3 totals 14 residues. CDR3 in DNA: TGTGCCAGCTCACCATCCGTGAGGGGGCGAGAAGCTTTCTTT. Protein: CASSPSVRGREAFF.

The chain carries TRBV9 and TRBJ2-5; 8 nucleotides match TRBD2. The ends lost 2 bases at V and 5 bases at J; junction bases unmatched: 5. The CDR3 is 14 residues long. CDR1 and CDR2 (germline): SGDLS, YYNGEE. The CDR3 sequence: CASSVSGGFETQYF. The CDR3, as DNA: TGTGCCAGCAGCGTCTCGGGGGGGTTTGAGACCCAGTACTTC.

The CDR3: CASSRGDRGGRQPQHF. The CDR3 nucleotides are TGTGCCAGCAGCCGAGGGGACAGGGGGGGAAGACAGCCCCAGCATTTT. The gene calls are TRBV7-9 and TRBJ1-5, with TRBD1 identical over 11 bases. There are 16 residues in the CDR3. Per germline, CDR1 SEHNR and CDR2 FQNEAQ (reference sequence). With 5 bases clipped from V and 7 bases from J, the junction kept 10 bases outside the gene matches.

The rearrangement joins TRBV29-1 to TRBJ2-3; 9 nucleotides agree with TRBD2. In germline, CDR1 is SQVTM, CDR2 ANQGSEA. V lost 5 bases and J lost 9; bases outside the gene matches: 15. This CDR3 is built from 15 residues. The CDR3 loop reads CSVKLRLAASGTQYF. CDR3 DNA: TGCAGCGTTAAGTTAAGACTAGCGGCCTCAGGGACGCAGTATTTT.

The V and J genes are TRBV5-1 and TRBJ2-6; 12 bases are a match to TRBD1. Per the germline V gene, CDR1 is SGHRS and CDR2 is YFSETQ. The CDR3 has 17 residues. The V and J ends lost 4 bases and 3 bases, in that order; junction bases with no gene match: 5. This chain's CDR3 is CASSPGQGALGANVLTF. In nucleotides, the CDR3 is TGCGCCAGCAGCCCGGGACAGGGGGCGCTTGGGGCCAACGTCCTGACTTTC.

The V call is TRBV4-1, the J call TRBJ1-5; 9 bases align to TRBD1. With 2 bases clipped from V and 8 bases from J, the junction kept 7 bases outside the gene matches. The CDR3 consists of 15 residues. From germline, CDR1 is MGHRA and CDR2 YSYEKL. The CDR3 DNA reads TGCGCCAGCAGCCAAAGAAGGACAGGGGACGAGCCCCAGCATTTT. It encodes CASSQRRTGDEPQHF.

This chain connects TRBV29-1 to TRBJ2-3; D may be TRBD2 (5 bases). This CDR3 has 12 amino acids. Germline V gene data show CDR1 as SQVTM and CDR2 as ANQGSEA. V gave up 3 bases and J gave up 4 bases, with 8 bases separating them. Written as DNA, the CDR3 is TGCAGCGTTGATCCCGGGGCAGATACGCAGTATTTT. Its protein is CSVDPGADTQYF.